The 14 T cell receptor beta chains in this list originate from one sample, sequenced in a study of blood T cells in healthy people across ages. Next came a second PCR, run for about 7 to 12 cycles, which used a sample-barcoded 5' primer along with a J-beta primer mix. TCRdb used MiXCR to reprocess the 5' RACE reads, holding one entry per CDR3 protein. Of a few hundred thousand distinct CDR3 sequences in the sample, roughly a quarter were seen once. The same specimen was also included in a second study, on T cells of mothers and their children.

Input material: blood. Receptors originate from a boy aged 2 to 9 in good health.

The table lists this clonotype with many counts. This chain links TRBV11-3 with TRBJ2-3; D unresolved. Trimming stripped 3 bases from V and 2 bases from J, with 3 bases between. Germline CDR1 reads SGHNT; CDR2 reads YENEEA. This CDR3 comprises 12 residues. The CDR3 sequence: CASSFHTDTQYF. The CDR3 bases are TGTGCCAGCAGCTTCCACACAGATACGCAGTATTTT.

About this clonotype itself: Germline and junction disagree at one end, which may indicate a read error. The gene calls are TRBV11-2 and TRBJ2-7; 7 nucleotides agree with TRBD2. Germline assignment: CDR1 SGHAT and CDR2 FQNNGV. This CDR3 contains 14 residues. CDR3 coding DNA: TGTGTCAGCAGCTTAGGGAGGGCCGAGTACGAGCAGTACTTC. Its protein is CVSSLGRAEYEQYF. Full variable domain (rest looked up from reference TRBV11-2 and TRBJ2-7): EAGVAQSPRYKIIEKRQSVAFWCNPISGHATLYWYQQILGQGPKLLIQFQNNGVVDDSQLPKDRFSAERLKGVDSTLKIQPAKLEDSAVYLCVSSLGRAEYEQYFGPGTRLTVT.

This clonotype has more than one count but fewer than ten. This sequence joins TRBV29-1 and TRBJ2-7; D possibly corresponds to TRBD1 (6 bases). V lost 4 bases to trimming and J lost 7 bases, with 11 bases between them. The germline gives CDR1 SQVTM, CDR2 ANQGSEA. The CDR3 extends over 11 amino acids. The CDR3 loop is CSVGQVLEQYF. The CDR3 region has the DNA TGCAGCGTTGGACAGGTCTTAGAGCAGTACTTC.

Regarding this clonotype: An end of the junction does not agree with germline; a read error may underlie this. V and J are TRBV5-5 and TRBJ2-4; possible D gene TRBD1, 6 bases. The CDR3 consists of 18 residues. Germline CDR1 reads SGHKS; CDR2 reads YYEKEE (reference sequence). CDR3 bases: TGTGCCAGCAGCCCATCCGGGACACGAAAGCTAGCCAAAAACATTCAGTGCTTC. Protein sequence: CASSPSGTRKLAKNIQCF.

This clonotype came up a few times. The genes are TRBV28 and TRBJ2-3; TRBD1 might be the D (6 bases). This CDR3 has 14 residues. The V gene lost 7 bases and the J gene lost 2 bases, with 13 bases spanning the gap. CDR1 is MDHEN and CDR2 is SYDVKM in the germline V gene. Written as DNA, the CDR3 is TGTGCCAGCACAAAGACAGGCCTCACAGATACGCAGTATTTT. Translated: CASTKTGLTDTQYF.

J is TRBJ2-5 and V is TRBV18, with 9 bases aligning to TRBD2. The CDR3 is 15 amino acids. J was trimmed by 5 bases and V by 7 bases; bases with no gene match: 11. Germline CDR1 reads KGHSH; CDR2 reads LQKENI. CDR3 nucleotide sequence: TGTGCCAGCTGTACCGTAGCGGGAGTTGGTGAGACCCAGTACTTC. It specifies CASCTVAGVGETQYF.

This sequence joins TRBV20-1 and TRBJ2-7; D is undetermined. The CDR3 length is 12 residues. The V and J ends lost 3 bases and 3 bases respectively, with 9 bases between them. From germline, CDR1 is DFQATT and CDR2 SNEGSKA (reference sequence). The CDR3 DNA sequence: TGCAGTGCTAGTCGGGCCGGCTACGAGCAGTACTTC. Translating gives CSASRAGYEQYF.

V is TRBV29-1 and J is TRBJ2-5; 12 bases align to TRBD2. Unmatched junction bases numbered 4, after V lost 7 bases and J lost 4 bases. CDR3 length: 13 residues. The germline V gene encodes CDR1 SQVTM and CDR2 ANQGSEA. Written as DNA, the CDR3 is TGCAGCGGACTAGCGGGGGTCGGAGAGACCCAGTACTTC. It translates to CSGLAGVGETQYF.

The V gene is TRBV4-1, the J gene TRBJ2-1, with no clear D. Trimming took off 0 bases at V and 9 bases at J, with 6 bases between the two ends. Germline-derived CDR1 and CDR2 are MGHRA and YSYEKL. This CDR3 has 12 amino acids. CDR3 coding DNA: TGCGCCAGCAGCCAAGATCTGGTTGAGCAGTTCTTC. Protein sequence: CASSQDLVEQFF.

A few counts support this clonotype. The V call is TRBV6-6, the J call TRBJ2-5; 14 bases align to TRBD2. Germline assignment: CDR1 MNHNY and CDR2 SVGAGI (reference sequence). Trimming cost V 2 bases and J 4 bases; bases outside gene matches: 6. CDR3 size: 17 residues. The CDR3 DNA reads TGTGCCAGCAGTTACGGGACTAGCGGGGGAGTGACAGAGACCCAGTACTTC. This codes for CASSYGTSGGVTETQYF.

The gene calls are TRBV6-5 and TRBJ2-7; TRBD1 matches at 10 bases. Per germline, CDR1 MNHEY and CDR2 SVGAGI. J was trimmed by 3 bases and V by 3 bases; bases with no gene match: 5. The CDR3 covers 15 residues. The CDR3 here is CASSYGGQGFYEQYF. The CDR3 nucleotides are TGTGCCAGCAGTTATGGGGGACAGGGGTTCTACGAGCAGTACTTC.

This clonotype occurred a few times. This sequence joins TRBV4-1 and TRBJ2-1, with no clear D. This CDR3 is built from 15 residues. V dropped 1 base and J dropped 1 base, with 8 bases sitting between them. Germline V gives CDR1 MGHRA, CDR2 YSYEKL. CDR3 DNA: TGCGCCAGCAGCCAAGTTCCCCTGTCCTACAATGAGCAGTTCTTC. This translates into CASSQVPLSYNEQFF.

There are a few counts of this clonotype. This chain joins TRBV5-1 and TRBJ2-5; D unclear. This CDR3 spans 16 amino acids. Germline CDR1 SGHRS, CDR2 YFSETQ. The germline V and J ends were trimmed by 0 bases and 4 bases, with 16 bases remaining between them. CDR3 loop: CASSLAGPDLRETQYF. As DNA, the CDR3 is TGCGCCAGCAGCTTGGCCGGTCCGGATTTGCGAGAGACCCAGTACTTC.

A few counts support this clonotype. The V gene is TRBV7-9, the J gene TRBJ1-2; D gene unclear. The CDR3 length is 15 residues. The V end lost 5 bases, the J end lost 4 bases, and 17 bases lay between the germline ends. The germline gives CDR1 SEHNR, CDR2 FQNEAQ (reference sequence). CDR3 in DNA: TGTGCCAGCAGCCCCCCGGAGTTCTCCCCCTATGGCTACACCTTC. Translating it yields CASSPPEFSPYGYTF.